This is a list of T cell receptor beta chains from one sample in a study of T-cell reconstitution after alpha-beta-depleted transplantation in children. TCRdb itself ran the PCR reads through MiXCR, one entry per CDR3 protein. The data contain a few hundred thousand distinct CDR3 sequences, 10% of them singletons. Source: PBMCs from the stem cell graft donor, taken from the stem cell graft. The receptors originated from a human donor who donated a stem cell graft to a child with acute lymphoblastic leukemia. Each CDR3 is given with its conserved first and last residue. The D gene is left open where the match is weak.

j_gene: TRBJ2-3
v_gene: TRBV7-9
len: 13
d_gene: -
CDR3aa: CASSVRLNHTQYF

j_gene: TRBJ2-1
v_gene: TRBV12-3/TRBV12-4
len: 15
d_gene: -
CDR3aa: CASSLRVLGFNEQFF

j_gene: TRBJ2-1
v_gene: TRBV3-1
len: 16
d_gene: -
CDR3aa: CASSPSGFPTYNEQFF

j_gene: TRBJ2-5
v_gene: TRBV7-9
len: 13
d_gene: -
CDR3aa: CASSFGAQETQYF

j_gene: TRBJ1-6
v_gene: TRBV7-9
len: 15
d_gene: -
CDR3aa: CASSLGAAYNSPLHF

j_gene: TRBJ1-2
v_gene: TRBV13
len: 13
d_gene: -
CDR3aa: CASSLEGTNGYTF

j_gene: TRBJ2-3
v_gene: TRBV5-1
len: 19
d_gene: TRBD2
CDR3aa: CASSLAGTSGRSSTDTQYF

j_gene: TRBJ2-1
v_gene: TRBV7-8
len: 16
d_gene: -
CDR3aa: CASSLVYDPTTNEQFF

j_gene: TRBJ2-3
v_gene: TRBV2
len: 16
d_gene: -
CDR3aa: CASSEGQATSTDTQYF

j_gene: TRBJ2-1
v_gene: TRBV9
len: 17
d_gene: TRBD2
CDR3aa: CASSALPDSGSLNEQFF

j_gene: TRBJ2-7
v_gene: TRBV6-2/TRBV6-3
len: 14
d_gene: TRBD2
CDR3aa: CASRLAGESYEQYF

j_gene: TRBJ2-7
v_gene: TRBV7-9
len: 16
d_gene: TRBD2
CDR3aa: CASSQGASGSYEEQYF

j_gene: TRBJ2-1
v_gene: TRBV4-1
len: 18
d_gene: TRBD2
CDR3aa: CASSQEGLAGSSYNEQFF

j_gene: TRBJ2-5
v_gene: TRBV5-4
len: 24
d_gene: TRBD2
CDR3aa: CASRLGQIFSSGISGSSYQETQYF

j_gene: TRBJ2-1
v_gene: TRBV29-1
len: 16
d_gene: TRBD2
CDR3aa: CSVPGTSGNSYNEQFF

j_gene: TRBJ2-7
v_gene: TRBV5-1
len: 15
d_gene: TRBD2
CDR3aa: CASSPGTSELYEQYF

j_gene: TRBJ2-7
v_gene: TRBV20-1
len: 14
d_gene: -
CDR3aa: CSASVPQSSYEQYF

j_gene: TRBJ2-7
v_gene: TRBV11-3
len: 12
d_gene: -
CDR3aa: CASSSSSPEQYF

j_gene: TRBJ2-1
v_gene: TRBV28
len: 14
d_gene: TRBD2
CDR3aa: CATKLAGPYNEQFF

j_gene: TRBJ2-1
v_gene: TRBV4-2
len: 17
d_gene: TRBD1
CDR3aa: CASSQTAGTGFPDEQFF